This T cell receptor beta chain was obtained from a study of CD8+CD57+ T cells in acquired aplastic anemia. Genomic DNA, serving as template, underwent TCR beta VDJ and CDR3 profiling. TCRdb itself ran the reads through MiXCR, one entry per CDR3 protein. The repertoire holds about 190,000 distinct CDR3 sequences, with about 53% as singletons. The CDR3 runs 15 residues. Germline CDR1 reads ENHRY; CDR2 reads SYGVKD. Trimming stripped 5 bases from V and 2 bases from J, with 13 bases between. The V call is TRBV10-3, the J call TRBJ2-1; TRBD1 might be the D (7 bases). The TCR originated in a human donor in good health, serving as a control. Sequenced input: sorted CD4+, CD8+, or CD8+CD57+ T cells (not recorded which) from PBMCs. The CDR3 loop reads CAISPDREAYNEQFF. In DNA, the CDR3 is TGTGCCATCAGTCCCGACAGGGAGGCCTACAATGAGCAGTTCTTC.